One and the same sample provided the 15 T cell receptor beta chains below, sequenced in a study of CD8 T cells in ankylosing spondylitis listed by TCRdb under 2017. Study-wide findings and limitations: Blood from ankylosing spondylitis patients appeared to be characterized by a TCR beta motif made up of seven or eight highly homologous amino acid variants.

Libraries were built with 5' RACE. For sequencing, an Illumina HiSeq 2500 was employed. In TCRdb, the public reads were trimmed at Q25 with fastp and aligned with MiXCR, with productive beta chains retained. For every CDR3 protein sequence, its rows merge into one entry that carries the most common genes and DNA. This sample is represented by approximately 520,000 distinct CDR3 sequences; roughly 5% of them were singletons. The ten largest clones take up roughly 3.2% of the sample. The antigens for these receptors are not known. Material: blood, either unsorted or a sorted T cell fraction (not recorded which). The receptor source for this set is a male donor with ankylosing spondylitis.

CDR3 sequence (DNA): TGTGCCAGCAGCCCCGGACACCTCTACGAGCAGTACTTC. This gives the protein CASSPGHLYEQYF. V gene TRBV27 combines with J gene TRBJ2-7; D is perhaps TRBD1 (5 bases). The germline gives CDR1 MNHEY, CDR2 SMNVEV (reference sequence). V shed 6 bases and J shed 3 bases, with 12 bases lying between them. This CDR3 is built from 13 residues.

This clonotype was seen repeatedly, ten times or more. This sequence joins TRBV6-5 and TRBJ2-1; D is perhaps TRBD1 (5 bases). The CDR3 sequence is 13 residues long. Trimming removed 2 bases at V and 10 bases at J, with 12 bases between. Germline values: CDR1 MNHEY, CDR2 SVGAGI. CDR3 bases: TGTGCCAGCAGTTACGTGGGGCGGTTGGAGCAGTTCTTC. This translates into CASSYVGRLEQFF.

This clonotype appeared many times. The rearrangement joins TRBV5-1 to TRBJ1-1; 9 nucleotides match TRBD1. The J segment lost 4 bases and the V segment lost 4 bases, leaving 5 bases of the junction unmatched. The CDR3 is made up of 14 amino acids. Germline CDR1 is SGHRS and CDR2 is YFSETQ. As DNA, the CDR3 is TGCGCCAGCAGCATGGACAGGGGACCCACTGAAGCTTTCTTT. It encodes CASSMDRGPTEAFF.

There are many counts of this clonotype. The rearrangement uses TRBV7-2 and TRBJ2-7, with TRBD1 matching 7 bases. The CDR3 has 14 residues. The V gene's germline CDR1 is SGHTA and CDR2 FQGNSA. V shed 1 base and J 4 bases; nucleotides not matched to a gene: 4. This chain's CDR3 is CASSLVVGQYEQYF. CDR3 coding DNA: TGTGCCAGCAGCTTAGTCGTGGGACAGTACGAGCAGTACTTC.

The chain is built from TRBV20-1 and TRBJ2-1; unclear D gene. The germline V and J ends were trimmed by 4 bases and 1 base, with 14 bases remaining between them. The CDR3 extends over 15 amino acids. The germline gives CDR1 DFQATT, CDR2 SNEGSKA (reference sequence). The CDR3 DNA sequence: TGCAGTGCTAATCCTCTGGGCGGTTCCTACAATGAGCAGTTCTTC. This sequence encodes CSANPLGGSYNEQFF.

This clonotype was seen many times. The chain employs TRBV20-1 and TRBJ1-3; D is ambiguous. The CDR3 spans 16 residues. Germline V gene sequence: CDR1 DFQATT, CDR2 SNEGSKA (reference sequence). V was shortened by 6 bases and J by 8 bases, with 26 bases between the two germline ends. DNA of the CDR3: TGCAGTGCCGCCAGAGGAAACATACGCCTTTCGGACACCATATATTTT. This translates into CSAARGNIRLSDTIYF.

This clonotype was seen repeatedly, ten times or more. The CDR3, as DNA: TGTGCCAGCAGTCCCCTCGGTGGGACTAATGAAAAACTGTTTTTT. It specifies CASSPLGGTNEKLFF. The V gene is TRBV28, the J gene TRBJ1-4; D is ambiguous. The CDR3 has 15 residues. CDR1 is MDHEN and CDR2 is SYDVKM in the germline V gene. V lost 5 bases to trimming and J lost 2 bases, with 12 bases between them. Filled out from reference TRBV28 and TRBJ1-4, the complete variable domain reads DVKVTQSSRYLVKRTGEKVFLECVQDMDHENMFWYRQDPGLGLRLIYFSYDVKMKEKGDIPEGYSVSREKKERFSLILESASTNQTSMYLCASSPLGGTNEKLFFGSGTQLSVL.

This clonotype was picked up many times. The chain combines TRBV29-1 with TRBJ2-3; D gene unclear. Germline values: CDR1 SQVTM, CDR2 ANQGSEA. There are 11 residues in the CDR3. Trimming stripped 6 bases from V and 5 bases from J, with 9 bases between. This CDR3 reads CSVHRGDTQYF. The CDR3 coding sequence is TGCAGCGTACACCGAGGAGATACGCAGTATTTT.

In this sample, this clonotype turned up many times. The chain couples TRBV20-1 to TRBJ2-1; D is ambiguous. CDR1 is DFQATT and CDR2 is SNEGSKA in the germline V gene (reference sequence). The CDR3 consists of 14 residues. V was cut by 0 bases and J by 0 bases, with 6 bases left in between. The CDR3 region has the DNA TGCAGTGCTAGAGAATTAAGCTCCTACAATGAGCAGTTCTTC. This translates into CSARELSSYNEQFF.

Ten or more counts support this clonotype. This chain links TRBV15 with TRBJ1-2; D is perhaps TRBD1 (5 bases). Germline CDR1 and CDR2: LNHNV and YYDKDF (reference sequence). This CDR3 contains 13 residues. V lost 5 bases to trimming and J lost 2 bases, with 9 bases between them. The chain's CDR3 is CATSFSGNYGYTF. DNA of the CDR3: TGTGCCACCAGCTTTTCAGGGAACTATGGCTACACCTTC. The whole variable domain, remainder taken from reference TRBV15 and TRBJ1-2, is DAMVIQNPRYQVTQFGKPVTLSCSQTLNHNVMYWYQQKSSQAPKLLFHYYDKDFNNEADTPDNFQSRRPNTSFCFLDIRSPGLGDTAMYLCATSFSGNYGYTFGSGTRLTVV.

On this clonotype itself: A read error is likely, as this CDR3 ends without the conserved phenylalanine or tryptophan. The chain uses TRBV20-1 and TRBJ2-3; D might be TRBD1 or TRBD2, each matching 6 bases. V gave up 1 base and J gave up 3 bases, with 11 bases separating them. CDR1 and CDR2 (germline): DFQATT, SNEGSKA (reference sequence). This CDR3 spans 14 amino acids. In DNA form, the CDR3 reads TGCAGTGCTAGAGTCGGAGGGGGAACAGATACGCAGTATATT. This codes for CSARVGGGTDTQYI.

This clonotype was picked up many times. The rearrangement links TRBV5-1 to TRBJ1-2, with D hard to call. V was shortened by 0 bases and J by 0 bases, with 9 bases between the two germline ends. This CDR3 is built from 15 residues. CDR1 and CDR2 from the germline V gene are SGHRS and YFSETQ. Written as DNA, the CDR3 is TGCGCCAGCAGCTTGGTACAGTTTGCTAACTATGGCTACACCTTC. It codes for CASSLVQFANYGYTF. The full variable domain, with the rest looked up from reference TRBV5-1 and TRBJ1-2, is KAGVTQTPRYLIKTRGQQVTLSCSPISGHRSVSWYQQTPGQGLQFLFEYFSETQRNKGNFPGRFSGRQFSNSRSEMNVSTLELGDSALYLCASSLVQFANYGYTFGSGTRLTVV.

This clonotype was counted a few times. The CDR3: CAWSVQRQGMTEAFF. CDR3 in DNA: TGTGCCTGGAGTGTTCAGCGACAGGGTATGACTGAAGCTTTCTTT. This rearrangement joins TRBV30 to TRBJ1-1, with 7 bases that match TRBD1. The length of the CDR3 is 15 residues. The germline CDR1 and CDR2 sequences are GTSNPN and SVGIG (reference sequence). J was trimmed by 5 bases and V by 0 bases; bases with no gene match: 9.

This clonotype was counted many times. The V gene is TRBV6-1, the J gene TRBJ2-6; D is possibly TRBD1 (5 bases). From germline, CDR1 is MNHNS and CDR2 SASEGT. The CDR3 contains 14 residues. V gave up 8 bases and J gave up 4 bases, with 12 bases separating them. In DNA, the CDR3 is TGTGCCAGCTCTGCAGGGTCCGGGGCCAACGTCCTGACTTTC. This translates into CASSAGSGANVLTF.

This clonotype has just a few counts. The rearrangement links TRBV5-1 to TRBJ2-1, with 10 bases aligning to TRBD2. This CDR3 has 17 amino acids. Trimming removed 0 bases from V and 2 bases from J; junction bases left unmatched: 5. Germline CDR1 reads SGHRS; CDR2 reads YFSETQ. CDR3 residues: CASSLGLAGAAYNEQFF. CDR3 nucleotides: TGCGCCAGCAGCTTGGGTCTAGCGGGGGCGGCCTACAATGAGCAGTTCTTC.